This passage covers 7 T cell receptor beta chains from one sample sequenced in a study of shared T cell receptors in the human thymus. Sequenced by immunoSEQ multiplex PCR; TCRdb stores in-frame clones only, minus some. The sample shows over 450,000 clones, around 82% of them seen only once. These records were also assigned to another study, of human thymus T cells.

Sequenced sample: thymocytes. Receptor source: a boy younger than two with a congenital heart defect.

The chain uses TRBV27 and TRBJ2-1; 8 bases are a match to TRBD2. The V and J ends lost 6 bases and 1 base, in that order; junction bases with no gene match: 8. CDR1 and CDR2 (germline): MNHEY, SMNVEV (reference sequence). The CDR3 has 16 residues. The DNA of the CDR3 is TGTGCCAGCAGCGCGACGGGAGGGGGATCCTACAATGAGCAGTTCTTC. Translation: CASSATGGGSYNEQFF.

This clone was counted a few times. This rearrangement joins TRBV5-1 to TRBJ2-5; TRBD2 aligns across 11 bases. Germline V lookup: CDR1 SGHRS, CDR2 YFSETQ. The CDR3 has 14 residues. V gave up 4 bases and J gave up 3 bases; unmatched junction bases: 2. CDR3 bases: TGCGCCAGCAGCCGACTAGCGGGAAAAGAGACCCAGTACTTC. This encodes CASSRLAGKETQYF.

The chain couples TRBV19 to TRBJ1-4; no clear D gene. V lost 3 bases and J 5 bases, leaving 22 bases between the germline ends. This CDR3 is 18 amino acids long. In germline, CDR1 is LNHDA, CDR2 SQIVND (reference sequence). CDR3 residues: CASSMNTAAASLNEKLFF. DNA of the CDR3: TGTGCCAGTAGTATGAACACGGCCGCTGCTAGCCTAAATGAAAAACTGTTTTTT.

V is TRBV19 and J is TRBJ1-5; D perhaps matches TRBD1 (6 bases). The ends were cut back, 7 bases at V and 9 bases at J, with 16 bases in the middle. CDR1 and CDR2 (germline): LNHDA, SQIVND (reference sequence). The CDR3 sequence is 13 residues long. In DNA, the CDR3 is TGTGCCAGTAACCGGGTCCAGGGGACGCCCCAGCATTTT. Its protein is CASNRVQGTPQHF.

The chain carries TRBV5-8 and TRBJ2-7; possible D gene TRBD2, 5 bases. The CDR3 is made up of 14 amino acids. V lost 6 bases and J lost 6, with 19 bases in between. From germline, CDR1 is SGHTS and CDR2 YDEGEE. The CDR3 DNA reads as TGTGCCAGCACCCGGGGAGCTCCCTGGTCCGAGCAGTACTTC. It codes for CASTRGAPWSEQYF.

Points on this clone: Additional DNA sequences in this sample encode the identical CDR3. The V and J genes are TRBV29-1 and TRBJ2-7; a weak D match, TRBD2 (5 bases). CDR1 and CDR2 from the germline V gene are SQVTM and ANQGSEA. This CDR3 comprises 13 residues. V dropped 3 bases and J dropped 2 bases, with 11 bases sitting between them. This CDR3 reads CSVEGDIPYEQYF. In DNA, the CDR3 is TGCAGCGTTGAGGGAGACATACCCTACGAGCAGTACTTC.

This chain links TRBV7-2 with TRBJ2-2, with 7 bases lining up with TRBD2. J gave up 0 bases and V 0 bases, and 7 bases lay outside the gene matches. The CDR3 sequence is 18 residues long. Germline loops: CDR1 SGHTA, CDR2 FQGNSA. This CDR3 is CASSLAGSSGPNTGELFF. The CDR3 DNA follows: TGTGCCAGCAGCTTAGCCGGGTCTAGCGGCCCGAACACCGGGGAGCTGTTTTTT. Complete variable domain (other parts from reference TRBV7-2 and TRBJ2-2): GAGVSQSPSNKVTEKGKDVELRCDPISGHTALYWYRQSLGQGLEFLIYFQGNSAPDKSGLPSDRFSAERTGGSVSTLTIQRTQQEDSAVYLCASSLAGSSGPNTGELFFGEGSRLTVL.